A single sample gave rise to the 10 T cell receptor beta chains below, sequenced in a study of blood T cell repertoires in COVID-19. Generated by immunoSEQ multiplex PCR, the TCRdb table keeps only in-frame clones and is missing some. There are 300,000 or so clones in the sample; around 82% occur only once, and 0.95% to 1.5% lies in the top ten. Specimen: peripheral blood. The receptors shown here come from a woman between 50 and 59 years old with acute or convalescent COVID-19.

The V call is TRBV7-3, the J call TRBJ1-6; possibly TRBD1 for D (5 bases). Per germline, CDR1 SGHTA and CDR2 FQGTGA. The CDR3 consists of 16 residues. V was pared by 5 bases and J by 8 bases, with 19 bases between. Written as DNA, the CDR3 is TGTGCCAGCAGCCCACTCGGACAAGAGCCTTATTCACCCCTCCACTTT. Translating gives CASSPLGQEPYSPLHF.

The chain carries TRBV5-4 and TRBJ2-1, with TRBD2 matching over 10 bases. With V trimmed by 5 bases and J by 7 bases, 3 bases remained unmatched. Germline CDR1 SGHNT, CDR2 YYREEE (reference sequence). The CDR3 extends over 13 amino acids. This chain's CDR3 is CASRSGLANEQFF. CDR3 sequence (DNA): TGTGCCAGCAGGTCGGGACTAGCGAATGAGCAGTTCTTC.

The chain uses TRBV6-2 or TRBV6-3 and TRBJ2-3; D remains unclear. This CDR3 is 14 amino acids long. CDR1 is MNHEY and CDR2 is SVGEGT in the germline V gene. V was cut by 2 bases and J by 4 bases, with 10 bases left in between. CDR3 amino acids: CASSYLGQSDTQYF. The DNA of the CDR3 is TGTGCCAGCAGTTACCTTGGGCAGTCAGATACGCAGTATTTT.

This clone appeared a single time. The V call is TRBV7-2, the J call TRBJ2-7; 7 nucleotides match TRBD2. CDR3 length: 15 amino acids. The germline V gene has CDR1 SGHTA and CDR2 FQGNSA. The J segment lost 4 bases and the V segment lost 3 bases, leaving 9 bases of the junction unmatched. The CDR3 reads CASSLDNTGRYEQYF. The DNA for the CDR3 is TGTGCCAGCAGCTTGGACAATACCGGGAGGTACGAGCAGTACTTC.

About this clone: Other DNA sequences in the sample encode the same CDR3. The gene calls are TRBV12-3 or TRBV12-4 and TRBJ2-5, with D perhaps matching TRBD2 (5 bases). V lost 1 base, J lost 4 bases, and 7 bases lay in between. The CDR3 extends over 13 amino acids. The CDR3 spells CASSLVRGETQYF. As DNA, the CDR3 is TGTGCCAGCAGTTTAGTCCGGGGAGAGACCCAGTACTTC.

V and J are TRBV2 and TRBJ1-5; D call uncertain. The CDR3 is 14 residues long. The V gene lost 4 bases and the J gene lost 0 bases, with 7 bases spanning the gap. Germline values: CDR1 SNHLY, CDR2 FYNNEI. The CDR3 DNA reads TGTGCCAGCAGTGCGACTTATAGCAATCAGCCCCAGCATTTT. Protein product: CASSATYSNQPQHF.

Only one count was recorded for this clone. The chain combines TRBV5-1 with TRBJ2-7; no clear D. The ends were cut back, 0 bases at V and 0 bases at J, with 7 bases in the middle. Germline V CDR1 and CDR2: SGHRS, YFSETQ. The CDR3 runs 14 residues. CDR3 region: CASSLGHSSYEQYV. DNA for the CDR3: TGCGCCAGCAGCTTGGGACATAGCTCCTACGAGCAGTACGTC.

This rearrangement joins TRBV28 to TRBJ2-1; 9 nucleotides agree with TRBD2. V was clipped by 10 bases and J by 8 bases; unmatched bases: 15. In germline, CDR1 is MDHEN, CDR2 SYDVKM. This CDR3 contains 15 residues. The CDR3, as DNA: TGTGCCATTACTCCAGCGGGGCAGCGGGGGGATGAGCAGTTCTTC. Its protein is CAITPAGQRGDEQFF.

This CDR3 is CASSQDRREGGAYNEQFF. The DNA of the CDR3 is TGTGCCAGCAGCCAAGATAGGCGGGAGGGGGGGGCCTACAATGAGCAGTTCTTC. The V gene is TRBV4-2, the J gene TRBJ2-1, with 9 bases fitting TRBD2. The CDR3 is 18 amino acids. In germline, CDR1 is LGHNA, CDR2 YNFKEQ. V lost 0 bases, J lost 2 bases, and 8 bases stayed unmatched.

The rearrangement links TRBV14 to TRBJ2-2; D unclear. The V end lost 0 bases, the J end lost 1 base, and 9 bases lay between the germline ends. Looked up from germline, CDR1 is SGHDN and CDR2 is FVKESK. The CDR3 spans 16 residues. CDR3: CASSQDSRKNTGELFF. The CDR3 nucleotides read TGTGCCAGCAGCCAAGACTCCAGGAAGAACACCGGGGAGCTGTTTTTT.